This TCR beta chain was sequenced during a study of cytomegalovirus exposure and HLA in healthy donors. Germline CDR1 and CDR2: LNHDA and SQIVND (reference sequence). The CDR3 has 13 residues. V trimming: 10 bases; J trimming: 4 bases; junction bases outside the gene matches: 7. The study's findings and limits: Rates of TCR association differed by HLA locus in a later analysis, with DRB1 highest and HLA-C lowest. The study found most TCR sequences rare, yet found some public TCRs in many donors.

Concerning this clone itself: Its target is unknown.

This PCR relied on a set of 60 Vbeta primers and 13 Jbeta primers. The data were produced by immunoSEQ multiplex PCR, yet TCRdb's version contains in-frame clones alone and is incomplete. This table holds approximately 190,000 clones, more than 75% found once. V gene TRBV19 combines with J gene TRBJ2-7; TRBD2 aligns across 10 bases. This receptor was taken from a man aged 40-49 years in good health and CMV-seropositive. The source material was PBMCs. The CDR3 nucleotides are TGTGCCACCTCTAGCGGGAGAGGATACGAGCAGTACTTC. Protein: CATSSGRGYEQYF.